This T cell receptor (beta chain) was sequenced during a study of memory CD4+ T cells and cytomegalovirus serostatus (dated by TCRdb to about 2019). Background on the whole study: The 35 or so healthy Belgian adults in the cohort included 9 who were CMV seropositive and roughly 25 who were CMV seronegative. To replicate a published TCR-based CMV serostatus classifier, the researchers sequenced the CD4+ memory TCRbeta repertoires of a Belgian cohort whose cytomegalovirus serostatus was known.

Note on this clone: Its specific antigen is unknown. Per-base qualities were not stored, and no clone one base away is much larger.

Looking up the germline V gene yields CDR1 MNHNS and CDR2 SASEGT. The CDR3 runs 15 residues from the cysteine to the phenylalanine. Just CDR3 DNA is preserved here, 45 bases in frame from base 1. The junction carries 14 bases between V and J, which are trimmed by 7 bases and 1 base respectively. Single viable CD3+CD4+CD8-CD45RO+ cells were sorted as memory CD4+ T cells on a FACSAria II. CMV serostatus was determined using a Roche Elecsys assay that detects serum IgG against CMV pp150, pp28, p38 and p52. After the samples were thawed, total CD4+ T cells were enriched through positive selection using CD4 magnetic microbeads. The samples came from a different study that was designed specifically to examine the CD4+ T cell memory repertoire. Peripheral blood mononuclear cells were isolated and cryopreserved according to standard operating procedures, and serum was stored at -80 degrees C. CD3-PerCP (BW264/56), CD4-APC (RPA-T4), CD45RO-PE (UCHT1) and CD8-Pacific Orange (3B5) antibodies were used for staining, and non-viable cells were excluded with Sytox blue.

General findings and caveats noted by the study authors: A median bootstrapped AUC of around 0.95 with a 95% CI of 0.76-1.00 was achieved on the Belgian cohort by the original-framework classifier. Only CD4+CD45RO+ memory cells were sequenced, in contrast to the original study, which included naive and memory CD4+ and CD8+ populations. For predicting CMV serostatus, the median bootstrapped AUC was 0.95 using the original framework and about 0.9 using a US-trained random forest. Of 170 or so previously reported CMV-associated TCRbeta sequences, approximately 70 appeared in the CD4+ memory repertoires, each in one to five individuals. The results were interpreted as suggesting that the CMV-associated TCR signature is largely present in the CD4+ memory repertoire.

Genomic DNA was extracted from sorted cells with the Quick-DNA Microprep Kit. TCRbeta DNA was amplified with the immunoSEQ hsTCRbeta kit following the manufacturer's protocol. An Illumina MiSeq instrument was used to sequence the TCRbeta libraries. The study's processing was this. Removing out-of-frame sequences left approximately 2,400,000 distinct TCRbeta sequences, an average of about 67,000 per individual. Two values were used to score each individual: the count of under 200 previously reported CMV-associated TCRbeta sequences and the total count of productive distinct TCRbeta sequences. A beta-binomial model was reimplemented in Python, and random forests from scikit-learn, run with default parameters, were trained on data from the US cohort. Classifier performance on the Belgian cohort was reported as the median AUC with percentile confidence intervals calculated over 10,000 bootstrap iterations. Here the immuneACCESS table is served through TCRdb, limited to in-frame sequences with V and J called. Missing clones are a known gap in these copies; in checked studies unresolved V genes cover under half, and the rest lacks a known reason. That table supplies the V and J calls and clone size; D and trimming were determined from the DNA. The sample table records roughly 50,000 clones; more than 65% of these occur just once. The ten largest account for about 0.48% of the sample.

Sequenced material: memory CD4+ T cells from blood. Here the chain combines TRBV6-1 and TRBJ1-5; the D region possibly corresponds to TRBD1 (6 bases align). The receptor was isolated from an adult in good health and CMV-seronegative. Some clones in this sample may be carry-over from other donors' samples. The DNA is as follows: TGTGCCAGCATGGGCCTCACAGGGAGCAATCAGCCCCAGCATTTT. Its protein reads: CASMGLTGSNQPQHF.